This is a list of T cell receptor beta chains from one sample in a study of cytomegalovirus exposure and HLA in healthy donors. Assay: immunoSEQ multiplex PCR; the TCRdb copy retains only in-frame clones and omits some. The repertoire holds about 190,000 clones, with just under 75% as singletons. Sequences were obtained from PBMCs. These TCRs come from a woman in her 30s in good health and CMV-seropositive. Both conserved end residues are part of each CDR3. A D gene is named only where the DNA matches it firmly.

CDR3nt: TGTGCCAGCAGCGTAGCCGGCAGGGGACCTCCAGATACGCAGTATTTT
CDR3aa: CASSVAGRGPPDTQYF
d_gene: .
v_gene: TRBV9
len: 16
j_gene: TRBJ2-3

CDR3nt: TGCGCCACCAAAGATCGAGAGGCAGGCAATCAGCCCCAGCATTTT
CDR3aa: CATKDREAGNQPQHF
d_gene: .
v_gene: TRBV10-2
len: 15
j_gene: TRBJ1-5

CDR3nt: TGTGCCAGCATCCCGGGACAGGGGGGTACGCAGTATTTT
CDR3aa: CASIPGQGGTQYF
d_gene: TRBD1
v_gene: TRBV28
len: 13
j_gene: TRBJ2-3

CDR3nt: TGTGCCAGCAGCGTACAGGGCTACGAGCAGTACTTC
CDR3aa: CASSVQGYEQYF
d_gene: .
v_gene: TRBV2
len: 12
j_gene: TRBJ2-7

CDR3nt: TGTGCCAGTAGTATAGTTTTGCTAGCGGGAGCTACAGATACGCAGTATTTT
CDR3aa: CASSIVLLAGATDTQYF
d_gene: TRBD2
v_gene: TRBV19
len: 17
j_gene: TRBJ2-3

CDR3nt: TGTGCCAGCAGCCCCCAGGCCCTTTATGGCTACACCTTC
CDR3aa: CASSPQALYGYTF
d_gene: .
v_gene: TRBV7-6
len: 13
j_gene: TRBJ1-2

CDR3nt: TGTGCCAGCAGTTTTAAGTCGGGAGCAACGGATACGCAGTATTTT
CDR3aa: CASSFKSGATDTQYF
d_gene: .
v_gene: TRBV27
len: 15
j_gene: TRBJ2-3

CDR3nt: TGTGCCAGCAGTGAAGGGGCTAGCGGGAGCTTTCCCTACGAGCAGTACTTC
CDR3aa: CASSEGASGSFPYEQYF
d_gene: TRBD2
v_gene: TRBV6-1
len: 17
j_gene: TRBJ2-7

CDR3nt: TGTGCCAGCAGCGCCGACAGGGTGGAAGGCTACACCTTC
CDR3aa: CASSADRVEGYTF
d_gene: TRBD1
v_gene: TRBV6-6
len: 13
j_gene: TRBJ1-2

CDR3nt: TGTGCCACCACCCCCTTTAACGCGGTTAGGACAGATACGCAGTATTTT
CDR3aa: CATTPFNAVRTDTQYF
d_gene: .
v_gene: TRBV28
len: 16
j_gene: TRBJ2-3